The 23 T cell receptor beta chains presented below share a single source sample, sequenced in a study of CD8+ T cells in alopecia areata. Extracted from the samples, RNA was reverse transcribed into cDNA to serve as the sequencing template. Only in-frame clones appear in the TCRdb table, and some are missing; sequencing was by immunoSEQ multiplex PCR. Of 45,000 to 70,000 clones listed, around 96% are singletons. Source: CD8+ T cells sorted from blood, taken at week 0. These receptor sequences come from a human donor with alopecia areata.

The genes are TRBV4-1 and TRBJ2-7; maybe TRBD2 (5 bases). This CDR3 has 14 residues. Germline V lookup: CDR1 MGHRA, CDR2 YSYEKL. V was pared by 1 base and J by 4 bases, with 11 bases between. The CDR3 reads CASSQGLGVYEQYF. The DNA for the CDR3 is TGCGCCAGCAGCCAAGGACTCGGGGTTTACGAGCAGTACTTC.

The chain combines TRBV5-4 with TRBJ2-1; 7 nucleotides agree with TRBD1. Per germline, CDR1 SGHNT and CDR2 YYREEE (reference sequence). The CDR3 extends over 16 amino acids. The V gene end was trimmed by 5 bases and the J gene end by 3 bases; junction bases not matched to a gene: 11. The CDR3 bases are TGTGCCAGCAGTCGGGATGGGACAGCGGACTACAATGAGCAGTTCTTC. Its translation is CASSRDGTADYNEQFF.

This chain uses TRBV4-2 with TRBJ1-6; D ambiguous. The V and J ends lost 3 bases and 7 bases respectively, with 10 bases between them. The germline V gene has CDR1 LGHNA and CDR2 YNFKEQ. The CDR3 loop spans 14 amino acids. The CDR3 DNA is TGTGCCAGCAGCCACCCATTTCAGAATTCACCCCTCCACTTT. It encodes CASSHPFQNSPLHF.

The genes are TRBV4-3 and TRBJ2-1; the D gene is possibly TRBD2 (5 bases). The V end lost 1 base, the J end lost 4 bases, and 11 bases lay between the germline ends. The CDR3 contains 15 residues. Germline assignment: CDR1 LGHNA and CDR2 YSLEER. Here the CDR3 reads CASSQGEIGYNEQFF. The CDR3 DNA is TGCGCCAGCAGCCAAGGGGAGATAGGTTACAATGAGCAGTTCTTC.

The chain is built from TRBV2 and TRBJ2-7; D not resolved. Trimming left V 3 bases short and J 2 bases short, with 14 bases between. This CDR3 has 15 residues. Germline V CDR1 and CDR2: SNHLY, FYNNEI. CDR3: CASSESGSPPYEQYF. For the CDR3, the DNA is TGTGCCAGCAGTGAGAGTGGCTCCCCCCCCTACGAGCAGTACTTC.

In DNA, the CDR3 is TGTGCCAGCAGCTTTAAACAGGGCGGTCACGAGCAGTACTTC. Translation: CASSFKQGGHEQYF. The chain recombines TRBV11-2 with TRBJ2-7; the D gene is possibly TRBD1 (6 bases). This CDR3 is 14 amino acids long. CDR1 and CDR2 from the germline V gene are SGHAT and FQNNGV. With 3 bases removed from V and 5 bases from J, the gap between germline ends came to 14 bases.

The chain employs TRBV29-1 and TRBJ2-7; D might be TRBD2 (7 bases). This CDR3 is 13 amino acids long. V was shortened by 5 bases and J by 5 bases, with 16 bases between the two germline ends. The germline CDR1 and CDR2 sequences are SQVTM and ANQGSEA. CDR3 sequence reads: CSVWEGGADEQYF. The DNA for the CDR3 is TGCAGCGTTTGGGAAGGGGGGGCCGACGAGCAGTACTTC.

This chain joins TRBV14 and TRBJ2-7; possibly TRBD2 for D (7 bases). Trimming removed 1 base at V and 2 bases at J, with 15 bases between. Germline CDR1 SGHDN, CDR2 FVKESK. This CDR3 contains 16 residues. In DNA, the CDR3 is TGTGCCAGCAGCCAAGTGATGGGGGGGCCCGCCTACGAGCAGTACTTC. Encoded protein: CASSQVMGGPAYEQYF.

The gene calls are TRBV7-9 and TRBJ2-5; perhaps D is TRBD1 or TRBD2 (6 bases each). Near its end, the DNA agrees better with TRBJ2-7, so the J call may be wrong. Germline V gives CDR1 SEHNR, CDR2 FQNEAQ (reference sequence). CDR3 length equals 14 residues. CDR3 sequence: CASSLAGGGYEQYF. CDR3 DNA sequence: TGTGCCAGCAGCTTAGCCGGGGGCGGCTACGAGCAGTACTTC.

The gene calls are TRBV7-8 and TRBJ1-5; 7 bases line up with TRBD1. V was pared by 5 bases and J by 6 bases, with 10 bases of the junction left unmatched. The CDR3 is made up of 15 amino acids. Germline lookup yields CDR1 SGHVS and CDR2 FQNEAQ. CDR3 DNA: TGTGCCAGCAGCGCGGGTGACAGGGTCACTCAGCCCCAGCATTTT. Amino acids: CASSAGDRVTQPQHF.

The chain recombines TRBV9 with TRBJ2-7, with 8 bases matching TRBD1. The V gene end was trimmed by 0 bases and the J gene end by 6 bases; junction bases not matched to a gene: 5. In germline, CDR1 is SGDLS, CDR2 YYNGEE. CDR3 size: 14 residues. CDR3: CASSVEGQGREQYF. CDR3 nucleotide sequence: TGTGCCAGCAGCGTAGAAGGACAGGGACGCGAGCAGTACTTC.

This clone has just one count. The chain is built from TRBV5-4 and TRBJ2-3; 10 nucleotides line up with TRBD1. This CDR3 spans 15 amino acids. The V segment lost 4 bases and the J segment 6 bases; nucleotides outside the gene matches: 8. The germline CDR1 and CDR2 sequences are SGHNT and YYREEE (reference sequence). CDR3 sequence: CASSGLTGGVDTQYF. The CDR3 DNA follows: TGTGCCAGCAGCGGCCTGACAGGGGGCGTCGATACGCAGTATTTT.

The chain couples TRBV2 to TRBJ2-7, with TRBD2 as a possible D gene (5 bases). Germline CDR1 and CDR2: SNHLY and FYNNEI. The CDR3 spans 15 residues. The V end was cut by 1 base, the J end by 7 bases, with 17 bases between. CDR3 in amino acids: CASSEETTDSGEQYF. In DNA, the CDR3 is TGTGCCAGCAGTGAAGAGACGACGGATTCGGGGGAGCAGTACTTC.

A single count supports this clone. DNA for the CDR3: TGTGCCAGCTCACCACGACAGGGGGCCTACGAGCAGTACTTC. It is translated as CASSPRQGAYEQYF. V is TRBV18 and J is TRBJ2-7; 9 bases match TRBD1. The V and J ends lost 1 base and 2 bases, in that order; junction bases with no gene match: 0. Germline V gene lookup returns CDR1 KGHSH and CDR2 LQKENI. The CDR3 consists of 14 residues.

The CDR3 here is CASSFTGVGEETQYF. CDR3 DNA sequence: TGTGCCAGCAGTTTTACAGGGGTAGGGGAAGAGACCCAGTACTTC. This rearrangement joins TRBV6-5 to TRBJ2-5; 7 bases map to TRBD1. V lost 4 bases, J lost 3 bases, and 8 bases stayed unmatched. The CDR3 spans 15 residues. Germline CDR1 reads MNHEY; CDR2 reads SVGAGI.

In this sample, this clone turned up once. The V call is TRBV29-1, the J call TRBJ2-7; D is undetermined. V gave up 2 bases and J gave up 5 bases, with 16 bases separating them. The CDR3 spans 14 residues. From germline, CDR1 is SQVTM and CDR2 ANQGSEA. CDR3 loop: CSVETTGPYHEQYF. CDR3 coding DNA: TGCAGCGTTGAAACGACCGGCCCGTACCACGAGCAGTACTTC.

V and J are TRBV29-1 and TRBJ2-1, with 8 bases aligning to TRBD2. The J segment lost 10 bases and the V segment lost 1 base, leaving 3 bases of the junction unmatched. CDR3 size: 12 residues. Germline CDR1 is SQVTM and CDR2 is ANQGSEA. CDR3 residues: CSVEVPSGEQFF. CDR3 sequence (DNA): TGCAGCGTTGAAGTTCCTAGCGGGGAGCAGTTCTTC.

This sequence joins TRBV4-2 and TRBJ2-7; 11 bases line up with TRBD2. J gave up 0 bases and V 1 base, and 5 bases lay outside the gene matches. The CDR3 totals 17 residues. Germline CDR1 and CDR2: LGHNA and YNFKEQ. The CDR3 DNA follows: TGTGCCAGCAGCCAAGCCACCGGACTAGCGGGCTCCTACGAGCAGTACTTC. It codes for CASSQATGLAGSYEQYF.

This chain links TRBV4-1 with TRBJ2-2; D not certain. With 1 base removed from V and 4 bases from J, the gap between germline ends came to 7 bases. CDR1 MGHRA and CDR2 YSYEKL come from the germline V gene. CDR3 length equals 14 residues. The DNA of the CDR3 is TGCGCCAGCAGCCAAGCCGTCGGCACCGGGGAGCTGTTTTTT. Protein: CASSQAVGTGELFF.

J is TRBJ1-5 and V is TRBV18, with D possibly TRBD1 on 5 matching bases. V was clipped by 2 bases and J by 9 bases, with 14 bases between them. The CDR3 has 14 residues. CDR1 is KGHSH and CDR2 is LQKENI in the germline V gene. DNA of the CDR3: TGTGCCAGCTCACCAAAGACAGAAGGATGGCCCCAGCATTTT. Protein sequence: CASSPKTEGWPQHF. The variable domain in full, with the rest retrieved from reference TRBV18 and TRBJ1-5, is NAGVMQNPRHLVRRRGQEARLRCSPMKGHSHVYWYRQLPEEGLKFMVYLQKENIIDESGMPKERFSAEFPKEGPSILRIQQVVRGDSAAYFCASSPKTEGWPQHFGDGTRLSIL.

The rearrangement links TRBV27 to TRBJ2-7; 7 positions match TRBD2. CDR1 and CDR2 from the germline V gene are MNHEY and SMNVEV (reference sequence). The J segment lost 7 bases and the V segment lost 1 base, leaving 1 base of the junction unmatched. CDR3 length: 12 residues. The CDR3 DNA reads TGTGCCAGCAGTTTATGGGGAGGGGAGCAGTACTTC. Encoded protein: CASSLWGGEQYF.

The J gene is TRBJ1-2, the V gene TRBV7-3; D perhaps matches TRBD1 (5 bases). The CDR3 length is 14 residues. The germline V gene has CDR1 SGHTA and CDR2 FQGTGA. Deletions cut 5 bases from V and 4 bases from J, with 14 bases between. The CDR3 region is CASSPLGDGYGYTF. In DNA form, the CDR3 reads TGTGCCAGCAGCCCCCTGGGGGACGGCTATGGCTACACCTTC.

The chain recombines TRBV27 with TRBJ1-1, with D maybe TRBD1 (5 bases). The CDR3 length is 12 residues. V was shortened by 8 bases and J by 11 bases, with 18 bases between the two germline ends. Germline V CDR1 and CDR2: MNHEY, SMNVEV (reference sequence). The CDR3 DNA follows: TGTGCCAGCGGCTGGGGGGACCGTTGGGCTTTCTTT. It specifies CASGWGDRWAFF.